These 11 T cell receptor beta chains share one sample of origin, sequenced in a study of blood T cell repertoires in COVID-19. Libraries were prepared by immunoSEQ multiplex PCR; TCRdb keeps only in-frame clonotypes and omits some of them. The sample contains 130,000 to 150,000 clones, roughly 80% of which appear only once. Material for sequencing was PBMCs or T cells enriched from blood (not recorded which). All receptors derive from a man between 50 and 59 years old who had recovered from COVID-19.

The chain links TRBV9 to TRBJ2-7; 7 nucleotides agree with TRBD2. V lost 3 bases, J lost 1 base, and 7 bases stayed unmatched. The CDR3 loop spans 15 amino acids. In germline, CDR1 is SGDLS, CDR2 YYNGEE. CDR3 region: CASSESSGPSYEQYF. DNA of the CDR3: TGTGCCAGCAGCGAGTCTAGCGGACCTTCCTACGAGCAGTACTTC.

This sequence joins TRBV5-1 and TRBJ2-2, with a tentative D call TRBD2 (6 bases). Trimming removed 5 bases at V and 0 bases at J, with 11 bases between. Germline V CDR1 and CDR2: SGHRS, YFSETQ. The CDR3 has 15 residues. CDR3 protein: CASRGRSSNTGELFF. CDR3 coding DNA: TGCGCCAGCAGGGGGAGGTCTTCGAACACCGGGGAGCTGTTTTTT. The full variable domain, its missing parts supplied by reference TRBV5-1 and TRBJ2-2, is KAGVTQTPRYLIKTRGQQVTLSCSPISGHRSVSWYQQTPGQGLQFLFEYFSETQRNKGNFPGRFSGRQFSNSRSEMNVSTLELGDSALYLCASRGRSSNTGELFFGEGSRLTVL.

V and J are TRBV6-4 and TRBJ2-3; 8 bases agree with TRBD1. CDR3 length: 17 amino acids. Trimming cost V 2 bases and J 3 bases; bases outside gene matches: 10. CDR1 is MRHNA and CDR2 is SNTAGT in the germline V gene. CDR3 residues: CASSDTAGGAGTDTQYF. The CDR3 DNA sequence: TGTGCCAGCAGTGACACCGCAGGGGGCGCGGGGACAGATACGCAGTATTTT.

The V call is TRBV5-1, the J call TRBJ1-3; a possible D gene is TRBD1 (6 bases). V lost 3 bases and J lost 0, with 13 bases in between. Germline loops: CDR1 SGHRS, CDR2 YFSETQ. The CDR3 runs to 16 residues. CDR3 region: CASSWTEGYSGNTIYF. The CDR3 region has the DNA TGCGCCAGCAGCTGGACAGAAGGTTACTCTGGAAACACCATATATTTT.

CDR3 nucleotide sequence: TGTGCCAGCAGCTCACAGGGGGCTCGCGGAAACACCATATATTTT. Amino acids: CASSSQGARGNTIYF. The chain recombines TRBV5-5 with TRBJ1-3; 9 positions match TRBD1. The germline CDR1 and CDR2 sequences are SGHKS and YYEKEE (reference sequence). The CDR3 spans 15 residues. J was trimmed by 4 bases and V by 3 bases; bases with no gene match: 5.

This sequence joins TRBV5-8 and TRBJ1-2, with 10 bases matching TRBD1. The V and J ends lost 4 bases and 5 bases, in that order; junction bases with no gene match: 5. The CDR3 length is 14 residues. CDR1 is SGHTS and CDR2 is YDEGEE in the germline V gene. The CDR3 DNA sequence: TGTGCCAGCAGCCGGGACAGGGGAATTTATGGCTACACCTTC. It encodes CASSRDRGIYGYTF.

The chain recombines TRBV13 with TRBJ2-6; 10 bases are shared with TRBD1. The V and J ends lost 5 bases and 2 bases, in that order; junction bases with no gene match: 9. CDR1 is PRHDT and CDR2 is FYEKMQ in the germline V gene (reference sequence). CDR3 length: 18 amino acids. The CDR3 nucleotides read TGTGCCAGCAGCAAGGGACAGGGGTTAAATCCTGGGGCCAACGTCCTGACTTTC. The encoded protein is CASSKGQGLNPGANVLTF.

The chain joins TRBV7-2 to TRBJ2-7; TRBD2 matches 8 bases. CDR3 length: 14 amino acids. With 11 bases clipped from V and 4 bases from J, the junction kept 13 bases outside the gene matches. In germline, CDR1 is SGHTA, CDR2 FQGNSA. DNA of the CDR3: TGTGCCGTGGCAAACTCGGGGGGGAATTACGAGCAGTACTTC. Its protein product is CAVANSGGNYEQYF.

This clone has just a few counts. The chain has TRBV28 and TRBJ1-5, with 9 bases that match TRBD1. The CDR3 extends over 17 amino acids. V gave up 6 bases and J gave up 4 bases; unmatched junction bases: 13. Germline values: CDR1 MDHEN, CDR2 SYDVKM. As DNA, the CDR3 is TGTGCCAGCAGCCGTACCGGGACAGGGACTCGGAATCAGCCCCAGCATTTT. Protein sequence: CASSRTGTGTRNQPQHF.

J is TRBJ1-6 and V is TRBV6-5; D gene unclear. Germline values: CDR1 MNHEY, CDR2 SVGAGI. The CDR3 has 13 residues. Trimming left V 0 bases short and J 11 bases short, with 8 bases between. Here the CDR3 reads CASSYSVEAPLHF. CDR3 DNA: TGTGCCAGCAGTTACTCGGTCGAGGCACCCCTCCACTTT.

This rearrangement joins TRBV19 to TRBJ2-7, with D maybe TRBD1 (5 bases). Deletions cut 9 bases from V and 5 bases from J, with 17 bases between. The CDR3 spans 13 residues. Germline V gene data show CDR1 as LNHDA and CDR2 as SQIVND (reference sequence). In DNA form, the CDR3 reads TGTGCCAGCAGCCAAGGGCAAGGGGACGAGCAGTACTTC. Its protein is CASSQGQGDEQYF. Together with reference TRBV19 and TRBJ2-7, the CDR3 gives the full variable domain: DGGITQSPKYLFRKEGQNVTLSCEQNLNHDAMYWYRQDPGQGLRLIYYSQIVNDFQKGDIAEGYSVSREKKESFPLTVTSAQKNPTAFYLCASSQGQGDEQYFGPGTRLTVT.